The 30 T cell receptor beta chains below were found in one sample sequenced in a study of cytomegalovirus exposure and HLA in healthy donors. 60 Vbeta and 13 Jbeta primers were used in PCR. The protocol was immunoSEQ multiplex PCR, while the TCRdb copy is restricted to in-frame clones and leaves out a portion. The sample lists 120,000 or so clones; 75% to 85% were seen once. The sample comprised PBMCs. The receptors were sampled from a woman between 50 and 59 years old in good health and CMV-seropositive.

The genes are TRBV10-3 and TRBJ2-7; no clear D gene. The CDR3 is 13 residues long. Looked up from germline, CDR1 is ENHRY and CDR2 is SYGVKD. The ends were cut back, 10 bases at V and 5 bases at J, with 18 bases in the middle. The CDR3, as DNA: TGTGCCACCTTATCGTTGAACCGGGACGAGCAGTACTTC. It yields the protein CATLSLNRDEQYF.

The chain couples TRBV7-2 to TRBJ2-3; D not resolved. V was trimmed by 6 bases and J by 6 bases, leaving 13 bases between them. The germline V gene encodes CDR1 SGHTA and CDR2 FQGNSA. This CDR3 is built from 13 residues. CDR3 loop: CASRGRGGDTQYF. The CDR3, as DNA: TGTGCCAGCAGGGGCCGTGGTGGCGATACGCAGTATTTT.

This clone was observed a few times. The chain is built from TRBV4-3 and TRBJ2-3, with 8 bases that match TRBD2. This CDR3 has 16 residues. J was trimmed by 4 bases and V by 1 base; bases with no gene match: 7. Germline V gives CDR1 LGHNA, CDR2 YSLEER. The CDR3 loop is CASSQAAGVSADTQYF. The CDR3 nucleotides are TGCGCCAGCAGCCAAGCAGCGGGAGTGTCCGCAGATACGCAGTATTTT.

The chain couples TRBV5-4 to TRBJ2-2; TRBD1 agrees at 7 bases. Trimming took 5 bases from V and 6 from J; bases not matched to a gene: 16. The CDR3 has 17 residues. Germline-derived CDR1 and CDR2 are SGHNT and YYREEE (reference sequence). This CDR3 reads CASSFPPGGVVPGELFF. DNA for the CDR3: TGTGCCAGCAGTTTCCCACCAGGGGGAGTAGTGCCCGGGGAGCTGTTTTTT.

The J gene is TRBJ2-5, the V gene TRBV5-6; 10 bases line up with TRBD2. The ends lost 4 bases at V and 0 bases at J; junction bases unmatched: 9. The CDR3 has 17 residues. Germline lookup yields CDR1 SGHDT and CDR2 YYEEEE. The CDR3 DNA reads as TGTGCCAGCAGCCCCTCGTTTAGCGGGGGGAACCAAGAGACCCAGTACTTC. Amino acid sequence: CASSPSFSGGNQETQYF.

The J gene is TRBJ2-7, the V gene TRBV5-1; TRBD2 aligns across 8 bases. CDR1 is SGHRS and CDR2 is YFSETQ in the germline V gene. The CDR3 extends over 18 amino acids. The J segment lost 3 bases and the V segment lost 0 bases, leaving 14 bases of the junction unmatched. The CDR3 sequence: CASSLVPPQRGILYEQYF. Written as DNA, the CDR3 is TGCGCCAGCAGCTTGGTGCCCCCCCAGCGGGGGATCCTCTACGAGCAGTACTTC.

This chain connects TRBV27 to TRBJ2-5; 10 nucleotides match TRBD2. The CDR3 is made up of 16 amino acids. V trimming: 7 bases; J trimming: 5 bases; junction bases outside the gene matches: 13. Germline lookup yields CDR1 MNHEY and CDR2 SMNVEV (reference sequence). CDR3 region: CASKSWASGGMETQYF. The CDR3 DNA sequence: TGTGCCAGCAAATCATGGGCTAGCGGGGGTATGGAGACCCAGTACTTC.

The chain joins TRBV11-2 to TRBJ1-3, with TRBD1 matching over 7 bases. Germline V gives CDR1 SGHAT, CDR2 FQNNGV. The CDR3 spans 16 residues. The junction had 7 bases not matched to a gene; V was cut back by 5 bases and J by 0 bases. The chain's CDR3 is CASSPRQGSSGNTIYF. In nucleotides, the CDR3 is TGTGCCAGCAGCCCGAGACAGGGAAGCTCTGGAAACACCATATATTTT.

This chain links TRBV7-8 with TRBJ2-5; TRBD2 agrees at 13 bases. Germline-derived CDR1 and CDR2 are SGHVS and FQNEAQ. Unmatched junction bases numbered 11, after V lost 5 bases and J lost 5 bases. The CDR3 is 17 residues long. The CDR3 nucleotides read TGTGCCAGCAGCCATGGACTAGCGGGAGAAAGGGGGGAGACCCAGTACTTC. Translation gives CASSHGLAGERGETQYF.

J is TRBJ1-1 and V is TRBV27; tentatively, D is TRBD1 (6 bases). Trimming removed 8 bases from V and 4 bases from J, with 14 bases in between. In germline, CDR1 is MNHEY, CDR2 SMNVEV (reference sequence). CDR3 length: 13 amino acids. DNA of the CDR3: TGTGCCAGCGTTAACAGGGTAGGCACTGAAGCTTTCTTT. Encoded protein: CASVNRVGTEAFF.

The chain combines TRBV7-9 with TRBJ1-2; the match to TRBD1 covers 8 bases. V was pared by 6 bases and J by 0 bases, with 12 bases of the junction left unmatched. Germline V gene sequence: CDR1 SEHNR, CDR2 FQNEAQ (reference sequence). This CDR3 region has 17 residues. CDR3 amino acids: CASSHGRDRSANYGYTF. As DNA, the CDR3 is TGTGCCAGCAGTCATGGTCGGGACAGGAGCGCTAACTATGGCTACACCTTC.

V usage is TRBV6-6 and J usage is TRBJ2-7; no clear D gene. Germline CDR1 and CDR2: MNHNY and SVGAGI (reference sequence). Between the trimmed V and J ends, which lost 7 bases and 2 bases, there was a span of 18 bases. CDR3 length equals 15 residues. The DNA of the CDR3 is TGTGCCAGCACCCCAGGATCCCACAGAACCTACGAGCAGTACTTC. It specifies CASTPGSHRTYEQYF.

The V call is TRBV29-1, the J call TRBJ1-1, with 7 positions matching TRBD1. This CDR3 contains 15 residues. The V gene's germline CDR1 is SQVTM and CDR2 ANQGSEA. J lost 1 base, V lost 6 bases, and 11 bases had no gene match. The CDR3 is CSVIPRDRRNTEAFF. CDR3 sequence (DNA): TGCAGCGTCATCCCCCGGGACAGAAGGAACACTGAAGCTTTCTTT.

This chain links TRBV6-1 with TRBJ2-1; 7 bases map to TRBD2. Per the germline V gene, CDR1 is MNHNS and CDR2 is SASEGT. J was trimmed by 7 bases and V by 5 bases; bases with no gene match: 11. This CDR3 region has 15 residues. For the CDR3, the DNA is TGTGCCAGCAGTATAAGACTAGCCCGGAGGAATGAGCAGTTCTTC. This gives the protein CASSIRLARRNEQFF.

This clone came up a few times. J is TRBJ2-3 and V is TRBV7-2; a weak D match, TRBD1 (5 bases). The CDR3 is 15 residues long. In germline, CDR1 is SGHTA, CDR2 FQGNSA. V lost 1 base and J 4 bases, leaving 12 bases between the germline ends. The CDR3 region is CASSLEGRVADTQYF. The CDR3 bases are TGTGCCAGCAGCTTAGAAGGCAGGGTCGCAGATACGCAGTATTTT.

V and J are TRBV5-1 and TRBJ2-2; D possibly corresponds to TRBD1 (6 bases). Germline V CDR1 and CDR2: SGHRS, YFSETQ. The germline V and J ends were trimmed by 4 bases and 7 bases, with 14 bases remaining between them. The CDR3 length is 14 residues. DNA for the CDR3: TGCGCCAGCAGCCCGGACAGTTCGGGCGGGGAGCTGTTTTTT. As protein: CASSPDSSGGELFF.

The V and J genes are TRBV6-5 and TRBJ2-7, with 9 bases matching TRBD2. V gave up 4 bases and J gave up 6 bases; unmatched junction bases: 13. CDR1 is MNHEY, CDR2 SVGAGI, per germline. The CDR3 covers 16 residues. CDR3 DNA: TGTGCCAGCAGTTCGCCCGGCGGGAGGGTCTTAAGCGAGCAGTACTTC. It encodes CASSSPGGRVLSEQYF.

This sequence joins TRBV5-6 and TRBJ1-2, with TRBD1 matching over 9 bases. With 0 bases clipped from V and 4 bases from J, the junction kept 7 bases outside the gene matches. This CDR3 is built from 16 residues. The germline CDR1 and CDR2 sequences are SGHDT and YYEEEE. The CDR3 DNA sequence: TGTGCCAGCAGCTTGGTGGGGGACAGGGTGGCCTATGGCTACACCTTC. It yields the protein CASSLVGDRVAYGYTF. The whole variable domain, filled in from reference TRBV5-6 and TRBJ1-2, reads DAGVTQSPTHLIKTRGQQVTLRCSPKSGHDTVSWYQQALGQGPQFIFQYYEEEERQRGNFPDRFSGHQFPNYSSELNVNALLLGDSALYLCASSLVGDRVAYGYTFGSGTRLTVV.

The gene calls are TRBV28 and TRBJ1-5, with 8 bases that match TRBD1. Losses at the gene ends were 6 bases for V and 2 bases for J; bases not matched to a gene: 9. CDR1 and CDR2 (germline): MDHEN, SYDVKM. The CDR3 has 16 residues. This CDR3 is CASSPTPGQGNQPQHF. Here the CDR3 DNA reads TGTGCCAGCAGCCCCACTCCGGGACAGGGCAATCAGCCCCAGCATTTT.

The V call is TRBV25-1, the J call TRBJ1-4; no firm D call. Germline CDR1 is MGHDK and CDR2 is SYGVNS. The CDR3 covers 16 residues. Trimming cost V 1 base and J 5 bases, with 14 bases left between them. CDR3 sequence reads: CASSELADRMNEKLFF. For the CDR3, the DNA is TGTGCCAGCAGTGAATTGGCGGATAGGATGAATGAAAAACTGTTTTTT.

The chain couples TRBV30 to TRBJ1-1; D may be TRBD1 (6 bases). This CDR3 comprises 14 residues. Germline V gene data show CDR1 as GTSNPN and CDR2 as SVGIG (reference sequence). The V gene lost 5 bases and the J gene lost 0 bases, with 13 bases spanning the gap. Written as DNA, the CDR3 is TGTGCCTGGGGGGTGGACAGCATGAACACTGAAGCTTTCTTT. Its translation is CAWGVDSMNTEAFF.

This chain's CDR3 is CASRRRTRVDDYGYTF. In nucleotides, the CDR3 is TGTGCCAGCAGGAGGCGGACTAGGGTCGATGACTATGGCTACACCTTC. This chain joins TRBV2 and TRBJ1-2; no definite D call. Trimming stripped 6 bases from V and 3 bases from J, with 20 bases between. CDR1 is SNHLY, CDR2 FYNNEI, per germline. This CDR3 has 16 amino acids.

CDR3 coding DNA: TGTGCCAGCAGCGTAGGACTAGCGGGGCAAAACATTCAGTACTTC. This encodes CASSVGLAGQNIQYF. The chain uses TRBV9 and TRBJ2-4; 11 nucleotides line up with TRBD2. Germline CDR1 is SGDLS and CDR2 is YYNGEE. There are 15 residues in the CDR3. After removal of 0 bases from V and 5 bases from J, the junction contained 1 base not matched to a gene.

The chain has TRBV11-2 and TRBJ2-7, with D uncertain. Trimming removed 0 bases at V and 2 bases at J, with 8 bases between. The germline CDR1 and CDR2 sequences are SGHAT and FQNNGV. The CDR3 length is 14 residues. The CDR3: CASSLDGVPYEQYF. CDR3 DNA: TGTGCCAGCAGCTTAGACGGAGTACCCTACGAGCAGTACTTC.

This clone was seen only a few times. J is TRBJ2-7 and V is TRBV7-6, with D possibly being TRBD1 (7 bases). This CDR3 is 11 amino acids long. Trimming shortened V by 8 bases and J by 6 bases, and 11 bases separated the two germline ends. CDR1 and CDR2 (germline): SGHVS, FNYEAQ. CDR3 in DNA: TGTGCCAGCGGCCAGGGGGGCGAGCAGTACTTC. Encoded protein: CASGQGGEQYF.

This clone came up a few times. This sequence joins TRBV6-1 and TRBJ2-5; TRBD2 matches at 9 bases. After removal of 4 bases from V and 4 bases from J, the junction contained 16 bases not matched to a gene. Germline V gene data show CDR1 as MNHNS and CDR2 as SASEGT. The CDR3 is made up of 18 amino acids. The CDR3 reads CASSGTSVLSSGRETQYF. The CDR3 DNA is TGTGCCAGCAGTGGGACCAGCGTTTTGAGTAGCGGGAGAGAGACCCAGTACTTC.

The table lists this clone with a few counts. This rearrangement joins TRBV25-1 to TRBJ2-5, with D perhaps matching TRBD2 (6 bases). This CDR3 is 14 amino acids long. The V end was cut by 2 bases, the J end by 4 bases, with 11 bases between. CDR1 is MGHDK and CDR2 is SYGVNS in the germline V gene. The CDR3 region has the DNA TGTGCCAGCAGTGAAGGGAGGTGGCGAGAGACCCAGTACTTC. Amino acid sequence: CASSEGRWRETQYF.

V is TRBV7-9 and J is TRBJ2-7; 8 bases align to TRBD2. The germline CDR1 and CDR2 sequences are SEHNR and FQNEAQ (reference sequence). V gave up 4 bases and J gave up 2 bases; unmatched junction bases: 7. CDR3 size: 15 residues. The CDR3 reads CASSSLTSEPYEQYF. In nucleotides, the CDR3 is TGTGCCAGCAGCTCCTTGACTAGCGAACCCTACGAGCAGTACTTC.

V is TRBV27 and J is TRBJ1-6; 7 bases fit TRBD1. Per germline, CDR1 MNHEY and CDR2 SMNVEV (reference sequence). V trimming: 5 bases; J trimming: 12 bases; junction bases outside the gene matches: 13. This CDR3 comprises 15 residues. The CDR3 DNA reads as TGTGCCAGCAGTCCCGTAACCGGGACAGATTTACCCCTCCACTTT. Its translation is CASSPVTGTDLPLHF.

This clone occurred a few times. V is TRBV5-1 and J is TRBJ1-1; D perhaps matches TRBD1 (6 bases). The CDR3 totals 13 residues. Trimming stripped 5 bases from V and 4 bases from J, with 12 bases between. The V gene's germline CDR1 is SGHRS and CDR2 YFSETQ. The CDR3 loop is CASRSGVGTEAFF. Written as DNA, the CDR3 is TGCGCCAGCAGATCAGGGGTAGGCACTGAAGCTTTCTTT.